This T cell receptor (beta chain) was recorded in a study of cytomegalovirus exposure and HLA in healthy donors. Looking at the study overall: An analysis done earlier identified fewer than 140 million unique TCR beta sequences from around 180 million T cells.

At collection, donors were nominally healthy, but unrecorded immune exposures were probable. As for this clone: Its cognate antigen is unknown.

The PCR used 60 Vbeta and 13 Jbeta primers. Some clones are missing from TCRdb's copy, which holds only in-frame ones; the method was immunoSEQ multiplex PCR. This sample has roughly 140,000 clones, with under 80% found just once. The CDR3 sequence is 11 residues long. Germline V gene sequence: CDR1 LGHNT, CDR2 FRNRAP. Deletions cut 6 bases from V and 3 bases from J, with 6 bases between. Study outcomes and limitations: At a 0.05 false discovery rate, a later analysis found about 17,000 TCR beta sequences to be associated with HLA alleles. Sequencing had likely introduced a cluster of highly shared sequence variants as an artifact.

This TCR came from a male donor in good health and CMV-seronegative. The sequenced sample was PBMCs. This chain connects TRBV12-5 to TRBJ2-7; D gene ambiguous. The CDR3 is CASGILYEQYF. DNA of the CDR3: TGTGCTAGTGGCATACTCTACGAGCAGTACTTC.